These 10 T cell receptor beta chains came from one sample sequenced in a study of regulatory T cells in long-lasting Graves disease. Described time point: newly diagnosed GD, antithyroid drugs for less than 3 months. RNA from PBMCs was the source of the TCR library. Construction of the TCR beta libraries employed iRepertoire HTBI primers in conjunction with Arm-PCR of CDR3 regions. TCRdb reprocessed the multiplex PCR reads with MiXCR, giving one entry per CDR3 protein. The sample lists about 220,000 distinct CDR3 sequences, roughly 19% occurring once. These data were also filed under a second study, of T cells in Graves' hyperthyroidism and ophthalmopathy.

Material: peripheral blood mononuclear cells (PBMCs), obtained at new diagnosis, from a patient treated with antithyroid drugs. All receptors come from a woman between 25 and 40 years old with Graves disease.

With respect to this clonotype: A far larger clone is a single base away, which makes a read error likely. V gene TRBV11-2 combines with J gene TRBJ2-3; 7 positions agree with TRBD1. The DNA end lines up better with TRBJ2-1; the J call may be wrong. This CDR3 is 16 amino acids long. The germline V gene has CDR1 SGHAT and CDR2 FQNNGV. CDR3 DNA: TGTGCCAGCGGCTGGCAAATTCAGGGGGACCACAATGAGCAGTTCTTC. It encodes CASGWQIQGDHNEQFF.

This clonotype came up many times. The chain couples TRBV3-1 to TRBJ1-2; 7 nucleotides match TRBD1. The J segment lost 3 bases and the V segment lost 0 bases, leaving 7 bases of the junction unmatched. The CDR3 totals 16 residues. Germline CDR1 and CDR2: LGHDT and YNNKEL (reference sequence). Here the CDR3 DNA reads TGTGCCAGCAGCCAAGATCCCCTTGACAGGGACTATGGCTACACCTTC. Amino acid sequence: CASSQDPLDRDYGYTF.

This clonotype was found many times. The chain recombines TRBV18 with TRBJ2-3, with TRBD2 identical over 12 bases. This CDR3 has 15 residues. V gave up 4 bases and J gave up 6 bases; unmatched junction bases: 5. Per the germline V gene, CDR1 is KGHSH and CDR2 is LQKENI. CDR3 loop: CASSRTSGTLDTQYF. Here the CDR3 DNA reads TGTGCCAGCTCACGGACTAGCGGGACTTTGGATACGCAGTATTTT. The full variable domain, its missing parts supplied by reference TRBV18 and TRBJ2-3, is NAGVMQNPRHLVRRRGQEARLRCSPMKGHSHVYWYRQLPEEGLKFMVYLQKENIIDESGMPKERFSAEFPKEGPSILRIQQVVRGDSAAYFCASSRTSGTLDTQYFGPGTRLTVL.

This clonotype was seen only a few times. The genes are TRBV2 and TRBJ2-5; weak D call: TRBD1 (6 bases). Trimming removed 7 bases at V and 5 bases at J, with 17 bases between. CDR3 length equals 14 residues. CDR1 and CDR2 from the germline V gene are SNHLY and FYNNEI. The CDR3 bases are TGTGCCAGCATCGCTGGGACATTGGAGGAGACCCAGTACTTC. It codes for CASIAGTLEETQYF.

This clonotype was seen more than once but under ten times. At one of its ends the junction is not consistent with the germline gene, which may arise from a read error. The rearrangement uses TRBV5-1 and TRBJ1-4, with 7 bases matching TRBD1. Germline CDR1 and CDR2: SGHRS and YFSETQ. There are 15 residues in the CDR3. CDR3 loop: CASSSGGNFNEKPFF. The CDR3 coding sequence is TGCGCCAGCAGCTCAGGGGGGAACTTTAATGAAAAACCGTTTTTT. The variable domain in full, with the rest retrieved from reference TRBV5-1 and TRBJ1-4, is KAGVTQTPRYLIKTRGQQVTLSCSPISGHRSVSWYQQTPGQGLQFLFEYFSETQRNKGNFPGRFSGRQFSNSRSEMNVSTLELGDSALYLCASSSGGNFNEKPFFGSGTQLSVL.

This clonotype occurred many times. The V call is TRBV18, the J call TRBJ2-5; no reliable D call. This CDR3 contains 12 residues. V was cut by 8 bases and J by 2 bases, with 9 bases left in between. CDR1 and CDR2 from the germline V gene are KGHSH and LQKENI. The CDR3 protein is CASSPDQETQYF. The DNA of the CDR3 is TGTGCCAGCAGTCCCGATCAAGAGACCCAGTACTTC.

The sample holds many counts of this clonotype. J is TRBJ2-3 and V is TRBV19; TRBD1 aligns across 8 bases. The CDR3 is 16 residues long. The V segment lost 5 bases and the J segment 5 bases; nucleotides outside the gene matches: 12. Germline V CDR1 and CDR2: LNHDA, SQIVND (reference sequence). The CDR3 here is CASSVLTGTGGDTQYF. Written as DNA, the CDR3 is TGTGCCAGTAGTGTTCTTACCGGGACAGGTGGAGATACGCAGTATTTT.

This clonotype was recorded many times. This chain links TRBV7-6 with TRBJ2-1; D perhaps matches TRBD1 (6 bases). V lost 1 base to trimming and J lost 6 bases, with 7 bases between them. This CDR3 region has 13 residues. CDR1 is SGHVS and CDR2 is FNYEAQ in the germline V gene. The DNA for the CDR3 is TGTGCCAGCAGCTTAGTGACAGGCAATGAGCAGTTCTTC. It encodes CASSLVTGNEQFF.

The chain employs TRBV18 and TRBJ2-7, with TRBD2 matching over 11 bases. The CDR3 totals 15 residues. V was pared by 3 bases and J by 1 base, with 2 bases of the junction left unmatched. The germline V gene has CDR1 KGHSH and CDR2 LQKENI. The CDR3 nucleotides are TGTGCCAGCTCACCGACTAGCGGGGTTTCCTACGAGCAGTACTTC. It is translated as CASSPTSGVSYEQYF.

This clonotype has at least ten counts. CDR3 region: CASSPTGYFDEQYF. The CDR3 nucleotides are TGTGCCAGCAGCCCCACAGGGTACTTCGACGAGCAGTACTTC. This chain links TRBV12-3 or TRBV12-4 with TRBJ2-7; D might be TRBD1 (6 bases). The CDR3 consists of 14 residues. The V end was cut by 6 bases, the J end by 5 bases, with 17 bases between.